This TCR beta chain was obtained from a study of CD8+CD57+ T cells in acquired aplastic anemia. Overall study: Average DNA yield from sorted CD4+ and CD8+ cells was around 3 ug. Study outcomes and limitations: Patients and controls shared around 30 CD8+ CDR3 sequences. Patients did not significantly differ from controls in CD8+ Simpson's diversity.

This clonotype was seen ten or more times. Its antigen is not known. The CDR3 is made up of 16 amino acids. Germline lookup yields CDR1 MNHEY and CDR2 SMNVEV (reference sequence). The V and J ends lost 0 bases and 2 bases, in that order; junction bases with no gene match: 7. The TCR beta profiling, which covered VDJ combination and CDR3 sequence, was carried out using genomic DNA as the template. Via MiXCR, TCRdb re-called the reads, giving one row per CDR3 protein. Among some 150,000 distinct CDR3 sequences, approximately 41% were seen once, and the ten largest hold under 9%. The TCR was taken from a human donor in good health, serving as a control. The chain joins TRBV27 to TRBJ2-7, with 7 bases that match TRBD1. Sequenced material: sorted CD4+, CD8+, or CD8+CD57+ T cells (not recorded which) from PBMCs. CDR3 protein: CASSLSPGQHPYEQYF. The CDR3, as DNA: TGTGCCAGCAGTTTATCTCCGGGACAGCACCCCTACGAGCAGTACTTC.